The following is a TCR beta chain sequence with its context. Some clones are missing from TCRdb's copy, which holds only in-frame ones; the method was immunoSEQ multiplex PCR. Of some 62,000 clones in the sample, 92% were seen once. The CDR3 runs 12 residues. Trimming pared 5 bases from V and 5 bases from J, leaving 9 bases between. CDR1 is SGHVS and CDR2 is FQNEAQ in the germline V gene. The sample is drawn from a study of OX40 agonist ivuxolimab in advanced cancers. This clonotype was sampled from an adult with an advanced solid tumor such as melanoma, head and neck, liver or kidney cancer. V usage is TRBV7-8 and J usage is TRBJ2-5, with D unclear. The sequencing here drew on CD4+ or CD8+ T cells sorted from blood, taken in a trial of the OX40 agonist ivuxolimab. The CDR3 DNA reads as TGTGCCAGCAGCGTGGGCGGTGAGACCCAGTACTTC. This codes for CASSVGGETQYF.